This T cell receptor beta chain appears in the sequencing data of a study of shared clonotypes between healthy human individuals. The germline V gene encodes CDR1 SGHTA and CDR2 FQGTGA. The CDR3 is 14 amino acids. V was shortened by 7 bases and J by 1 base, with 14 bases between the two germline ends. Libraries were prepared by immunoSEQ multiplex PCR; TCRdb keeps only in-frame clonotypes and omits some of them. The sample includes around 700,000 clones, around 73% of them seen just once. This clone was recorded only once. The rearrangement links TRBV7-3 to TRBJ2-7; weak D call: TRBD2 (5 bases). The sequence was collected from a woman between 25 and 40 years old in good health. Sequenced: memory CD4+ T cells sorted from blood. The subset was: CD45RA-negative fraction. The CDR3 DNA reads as TGTGCCAGCAATGGCGGGCGATCTTCCTACGAGCAGTACTTC. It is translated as CASNGGRSSYEQYF.